Here is one TCR beta chain with its context. Which antigen it targets is not known. Qualities for individual bases were not recorded, and no much larger clone is one base off. The sample originates from a study of long-term antiretroviral therapy in people with HIV (dated by TCRdb to 2021 to 2024). Notes on the research overall: Collection of the earliest samples took place about a decade ahead of the 2015 WHO recommendation for immediate ART, at a time when ART was typically delayed until CD4 counts fell. A retrospective serial study tested whether changes in peripheral blood TRB repertoire composition and diversity were associated with ART initiation and durable HIV suppression. The cohort contributed fewer than 200 cryopreserved PBMC samples from about 33 adults with confirmed HIV infection, collected serially over a mean of roughly 6 years (range 1-12). Among the roughly 30 participants with HIV, over nine were female. No cross-contamination during QIAcube processing turned up in test extractions that ran a monoclonal T-cell line alongside 33 polyclonal samples.

The immunoSEQ hsTCRB v3.0 assay was used at survey level resolution to sequence the TRB variable region. TRB sequencing targeted a depth of roughly 35,000-55,000 T-cell genomes per sample. An Illumina MiSeq with a v3 150-cycle kit was used to sequence the pooled TRB libraries. The original methods were these. Analysis of repertoires was carried out in R inside a reproducible Nextflow workflow spanning QC, data transformation and analysis. Custom analyses were implemented in LymphoSeq2, an R package for AIRR-Seq data exploration. After excluding a few samples that yielded fewer than 5000 total TRB sequences, fewer than 200 HIV repertoires remained for analysis. Of the roughly 180 retained HIV repertoires, 55 to 60 were collected before and more than 120 after ART initiation. Each repertoire was downsampled to 5000 TRB nucleotide sequences, and summary statistics were averaged across 100 downsampling iterations. Only TRB sequences with CDR3 regions of at least seven amino acids were retained for analysis. Diversity was assessed using a clonality score derived from Shannon entropy and using the Gini coefficient. In the repertoire networks, any two of the top 5000 CDR3 amino acid sequences were connected whenever the two sequences differed by an edit distance of one. GLIPH2 predicted antigen specificity groups and MHC restriction for TRB CDR3 amino acid sequences. CDR3 amino acid sequences were matched against VDJdb and McPAS-TCR to flag known CMV, EBV, HIV or tissue antigen associations. Pre-ART, post-ART and control groups were compared with Wilcoxon signed-rank tests and Holm-Bonferroni correction. Not all clones reach the TCRdb copy of this immuneACCESS table, which keeps in-frame sequences only. Checked studies attribute under half of the gap to unresolved V genes and leave the rest unexplained. V, J and clone size were drawn from that table, and D and trimming were deduced from the DNA. Across this sample there are 20,000 to 30,000 clones, with 70% to 85% seen only once. The leading ten clones occupy 8% to 10% of the sample.

The paper's findings and limits, for the study overall: Inferences about post-ART repertoire changes are limited because no data were available on ART adherence, viral resistance or therapy changes. Narrower CDR3 length ranges were observed in HIV repertoires than in controls, and an antigen-experienced repertoire with only a slight naive shift after ART was suggested by the network structure. Unsorted PBMC were profiled instead of sorted CD4+ and CD8+ T cells because pre-ART samples had limited cell numbers. Since PBMC availability was limited, sequencing covered only the TCR beta chain, with no alpha chain pairing. Expanded TRB clones identified before ART initiation dominated the repertoire across all time points, though the dominance fluctuated and decreased in many PLHIV after ART. A significant increase in TRB diversity was found to be associated with ART initiation, although TRB diversity was observed to remain significantly below that of transplant donor controls even after long-term ART. The samples were dated from about 2003 to 2017, and the ART regimens that were used may be less effective than current ART regimens.

To be included, a participant needed at least one PBMC sample from before ART initiation plus at least two post-ART samples. Every participant with HIV received treatment in the United States of America. Before DNA extraction, cryopreserved samples containing about 0.9-10 million PBMC were thawed and washed. At the time of the earliest PBMC sample, participants with HIV were aged between 23 and 54 years. Per participant, PBMC samples came from 1-4 timepoints prior to ART initiation and 2-8 timepoints following ART initiation, for a median of 7 samples. Serial HIV viral load, CD4+ T-cell count, ART history and demographic data were obtained for every participant. Genomic DNA was extracted from unsorted PBMC with a Qiagen kit on a QIAcube, processed in batches of 12 samples. The sequencing used unsorted PBMCs, collected 1.2 years after starting antiretroviral therapy. The sequence derives from a woman aged 40 to 49 with HIV.

The DNA sequence is given as TGTGCCAGCTCACCTAGCGGGACAGATACGCAGTATTTT. Protein translation: CASSPSGTDTQYF. The sequence joins TRBV18 to TRBJ2-3, with 7 junctional bases fitting TRBD2. The CDR3 covers 13 residues, taking in both the cysteine and the phenylalanine. The sequence is cut down to CDR3 DNA, 39 bases in frame from base 1. V ends up 3 bases short and J 3 bases short, with an unmatched junction base count of 0. CDR1 and CDR2 (KGHSH, LQKENI) derive from the germline V gene.